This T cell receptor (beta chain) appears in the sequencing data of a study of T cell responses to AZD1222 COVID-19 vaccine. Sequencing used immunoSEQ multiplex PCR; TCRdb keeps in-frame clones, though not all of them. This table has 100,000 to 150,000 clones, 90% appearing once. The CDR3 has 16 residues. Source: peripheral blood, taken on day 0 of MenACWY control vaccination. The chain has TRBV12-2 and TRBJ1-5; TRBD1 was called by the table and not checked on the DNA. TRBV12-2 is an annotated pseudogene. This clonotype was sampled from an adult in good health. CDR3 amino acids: CASRSRDTVFNQPQHF. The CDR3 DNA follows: TGTGCAAGTCGCTCCCGGGACACAGTTTTCAATCAGCCCCAGCATTTT.